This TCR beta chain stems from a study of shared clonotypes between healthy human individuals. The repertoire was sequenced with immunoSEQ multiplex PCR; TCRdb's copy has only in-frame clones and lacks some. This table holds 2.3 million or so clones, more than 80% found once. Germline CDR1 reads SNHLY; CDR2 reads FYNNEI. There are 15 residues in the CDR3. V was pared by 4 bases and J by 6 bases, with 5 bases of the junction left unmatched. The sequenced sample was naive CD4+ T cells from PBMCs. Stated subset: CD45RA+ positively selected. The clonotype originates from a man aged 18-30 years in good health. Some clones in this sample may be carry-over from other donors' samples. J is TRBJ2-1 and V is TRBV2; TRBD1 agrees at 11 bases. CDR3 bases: TGTGCCAGCAGTGTGTGGACAGGGGGCCTCAATGAGCAGTTCTTC. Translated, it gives CASSVWTGGLNEQFF.